These 20 T cell receptor beta chains were sequenced from one sample in a study of blood T cell repertoires in COVID-19. Sequenced by immunoSEQ multiplex PCR; TCRdb stores in-frame clones only, minus some. The sample lists tens of thousands of clones, 88% occurring once. Sequenced material: peripheral blood. These receptors all come from a woman aged 50 to 65 with active or convalescent COVID-19.

This chain uses TRBV6-5 with TRBJ1-5; D remains ambiguous. V was shortened by 6 bases and J by 9 bases, with 12 bases between the two germline ends. The CDR3 is made up of 12 amino acids. Per the germline V gene, CDR1 is MNHEY and CDR2 is SVGAGI. CDR3 residues: CASRPRLGPQHF. Here the CDR3 DNA reads TGTGCCAGCAGGCCCCGACTGGGGCCCCAGCATTTT.

The chain links TRBV5-6 to TRBJ1-3; the D gene is possibly TRBD1 (6 bases). The CDR3 sequence is 15 residues long. The V gene's germline CDR1 is SGHDT and CDR2 YYEEEE. With 1 base removed from V and 3 bases from J, the gap between germline ends came to 11 bases. CDR3 protein: CASSLYRTVGNTIYF. In nucleotides, the CDR3 is TGTGCCAGCAGCTTGTATCGGACAGTTGGAAACACCATATATTTT.

In this sample, this clone turned up once. The genes are TRBV29-1 and TRBJ2-7; 9 bases match TRBD1. V was pared by 3 bases and J by 5 bases, with 5 bases of the junction left unmatched. Germline V gene data show CDR1 as SQVTM and CDR2 as ANQGSEA. The CDR3 has 13 residues. The CDR3 DNA reads TGCAGCGTTGAGTCGACAGGGGGTCACGAGCAGTACTTC. Residues: CSVESTGGHEQYF.

This chain links TRBV7-6 with TRBJ1-1; possibly TRBD1 for D (6 bases). The CDR3 has 16 residues. V shed 1 base and J shed 4 bases, with 16 bases lying between them. CDR1 and CDR2 from the germline V gene are SGHVS and FNYEAQ. The CDR3 spells CASSLVWGQQVTEAFF. The CDR3, as DNA: TGTGCCAGCAGCTTAGTCTGGGGGCAACAAGTCACTGAAGCTTTCTTT.

The chain couples TRBV7-6 to TRBJ2-5; 13 bases align to TRBD2. J lost 9 bases, V lost 2 bases, and 9 bases had no gene match. This CDR3 has 16 amino acids. Germline-derived CDR1 and CDR2 are SGHVS and FNYEAQ. In DNA form, the CDR3 reads TGTGCCAGCAGCTTACGGACTAGCGGGGGATCAGGGGCCCAGTACTTC. Translated, it gives CASSLRTSGGSGAQYF. Together with reference TRBV7-6 and TRBJ2-5, the CDR3 gives the full variable domain: GAGVSQSPRYKVTKRGQDVALRCDPISGHVSLYWYRQALGQGPEFLTYFNYEAQQDKSGLPNDRFSAERPEGSISTLTIQRTEQRDSAMYRCASSLRTSGGSGAQYFGPGTRLLVL.

V gene TRBV9 combines with J gene TRBJ2-1, with 7 bases matching TRBD2. Germline CDR1 reads SGDLS; CDR2 reads YYNGEE. V was clipped by 0 bases and J by 0 bases; unmatched bases: 6. CDR3 length: 17 residues. CDR3 nucleotides: TGTGCCAGCAGCGTAGGGGGCGGGAGCCGCTCCTACAATGAGCAGTTCTTC. This encodes CASSVGGGSRSYNEQFF.

The gene calls are TRBV7-8 and TRBJ2-1; 8 nucleotides align to TRBD2. The CDR3 length is 15 residues. J lost 4 bases, V lost 5 bases, and 7 bases had no gene match. In germline, CDR1 is SGHVS, CDR2 FQNEAQ. CDR3 sequence: CASSQSGRSYNEQFF. The CDR3 nucleotides are TGTGCCAGCAGCCAAAGCGGGAGATCGTACAATGAGCAGTTCTTC. Together with reference TRBV7-8 and TRBJ2-1, the CDR3 gives the full variable domain: GAGVSQSPRYKVAKRGQDVALRCDPISGHVSLFWYQQALGQGPEFLTYFQNEAQLDKSGLPSDRFFAERPEGSVSTLKIQRTQQEDSAVYLCASSQSGRSYNEQFFGPGTRLTVL.

The rearrangement uses TRBV7-2 and TRBJ2-7, with D tentatively TRBD2 (6 bases). CDR3 length: 15 residues. The ends were cut back, 4 bases at V and 8 bases at J, with 21 bases in the middle. Per the germline V gene, CDR1 is SGHTA and CDR2 is FQGNSA. CDR3 coding DNA: TGTGCCAGCAGCTCCGGTCCGGGACTCCGAGGTCAGCAGTACTTC. Residues: CASSSGPGLRGQQYF.

The CDR3 loop reads CASSAQGGQGGHEQYF. DNA of the CDR3: TGTGCCAGCAGCGCCCAAGGAGGGCAGGGAGGCCACGAGCAGTACTTC. The chain has TRBV9 and TRBJ2-7; possible D gene TRBD2, 6 bases. Trimming took 3 bases from V and 5 from J, leaving 21 bases between them. This CDR3 comprises 16 residues. Germline values: CDR1 SGDLS, CDR2 YYNGEE.

The CDR3 protein is CASSPGTGVGTEAFF. Here the CDR3 DNA reads TGTGCCAGCAGCCCGGGGACAGGGGTGGGGACTGAAGCTTTCTTT. The chain recombines TRBV5-6 with TRBJ1-1, with TRBD1 matching over 10 bases. Unmatched junction bases numbered 8, after V lost 4 bases and J lost 5 bases. The germline gives CDR1 SGHDT, CDR2 YYEEEE. The CDR3 sequence is 15 residues long.

The chain joins TRBV5-5 to TRBJ1-1; no firm D call. V lost 2 bases and J lost 7, with 9 bases in between. This CDR3 has 12 residues. Germline CDR1 SGHKS, CDR2 YYEKEE (reference sequence). The CDR3 loop is CASSLREFEAFF. CDR3 sequence (DNA): TGTGCCAGCAGCTTAAGGGAGTTTGAAGCTTTCTTT.

This CDR3 reads CASRATSGHYNEQFF. The CDR3 bases are TGTGCCAGCAGAGCTACTAGCGGGCACTACAATGAGCAGTTCTTC. The V gene is TRBV2, the J gene TRBJ2-1, with 9 bases identical to TRBD2. After removal of 6 bases from V and 3 bases from J, the junction contained 6 bases not matched to a gene. This CDR3 is built from 15 residues. From germline, CDR1 is SNHLY and CDR2 FYNNEI.

V and J are TRBV6-5 and TRBJ2-6; perhaps TRBD2 as D (5 bases). Germline V gene lookup returns CDR1 MNHEY and CDR2 SVGAGI. V was clipped by 5 bases and J by 2 bases, with 7 bases between them. The CDR3 runs 14 residues. The DNA of the CDR3 is TGTGCCAGCAGTAGCGGAACTGGGGCCAACGTCCTGACTTTC. This translates into CASSSGTGANVLTF.

This clone was seen only once. The rearrangement uses TRBV9 and TRBJ2-6; possible D gene TRBD2, 5 bases. V gave up 10 bases and J gave up 0 bases, with 11 bases separating them. This CDR3 is 14 amino acids long. The germline V gene encodes CDR1 SGDLS and CDR2 YYNGEE. The CDR3: CASGKGSGANVLTF. The CDR3 DNA sequence: TGTGCCTCGGGGAAGGGCTCTGGGGCCAACGTCCTGACTTTC.

The chain recombines TRBV28 with TRBJ2-1; 7 bases match TRBD2. CDR1 is MDHEN and CDR2 is SYDVKM in the germline V gene. The CDR3 is 14 amino acids. Trimming removed 4 bases from V and 8 bases from J; junction bases left unmatched: 8. CDR3 loop: CASSSLGLVDEQFF. In nucleotides, the CDR3 is TGTGCCAGCAGTTCCCTAGGACTAGTTGATGAGCAGTTCTTC.

J is TRBJ1-1 and V is TRBV28, with 7 bases fitting TRBD1. CDR1 and CDR2 (germline): MDHEN, SYDVKM. J was trimmed by 0 bases and V by 5 bases; bases with no gene match: 9. The CDR3 extends over 16 amino acids. For the CDR3, the DNA is TGTGCCAGCAGTCGTCTGACAGGGTACCTGAACACTGAAGCTTTCTTT. Translating gives CASSRLTGYLNTEAFF.

Only one count was recorded for this clone. This chain connects TRBV7-3 to TRBJ2-1; the match to TRBD2 covers 8 bases. In germline, CDR1 is SGHTA, CDR2 FQGTGA. The CDR3 sequence is 16 residues long. The V segment lost 0 bases and the J segment 4 bases; nucleotides outside the gene matches: 5. The chain's CDR3 is CASSLTGRESYNEQFF. DNA for the CDR3: TGTGCCAGCAGCTTAACCGGGAGGGAAAGTTACAATGAGCAGTTCTTC.

There are a few counts of this clone. The chain uses TRBV18 and TRBJ2-1, with TRBD2 matching over 8 bases. The CDR3 extends over 17 amino acids. CDR1 and CDR2 (germline): KGHSH, LQKENI. V dropped 3 bases and J dropped 0; count of bases not matched to a gene: 7. The CDR3 nucleotides read TGTGCCAGCTCACCGCCGAGCGGGAGCCTCTCCTACAATGAGCAGTTCTTC. Amino acids: CASSPPSGSLSYNEQFF.

The chain combines TRBV4-1 with TRBJ2-5, with 10 nucleotides matching TRBD2. This CDR3 region has 15 residues. After removal of 2 bases from V and 1 base from J, the junction contained 1 base not matched to a gene. CDR1 and CDR2 (germline): MGHRA, YSYEKL. The CDR3 reads CASSQRLAGQETQYF. CDR3 DNA sequence: TGCGCCAGCAGCCAACGACTAGCGGGCCAAGAGACCCAGTACTTC.

J is TRBJ2-1 and V is TRBV4-2, with 7 bases lining up with TRBD2. The germline CDR1 and CDR2 sequences are LGHNA and YNFKEQ. The CDR3 spans 16 residues. Trimming at V came to 0 bases and at J to 4 bases, leaving 6 bases not matched to a gene. CDR3 bases: TGTGCCAGCAGCCAAGATCTGGCGGGAGATTACAATGAGCAGTTCTTC. Protein product: CASSQDLAGDYNEQFF.